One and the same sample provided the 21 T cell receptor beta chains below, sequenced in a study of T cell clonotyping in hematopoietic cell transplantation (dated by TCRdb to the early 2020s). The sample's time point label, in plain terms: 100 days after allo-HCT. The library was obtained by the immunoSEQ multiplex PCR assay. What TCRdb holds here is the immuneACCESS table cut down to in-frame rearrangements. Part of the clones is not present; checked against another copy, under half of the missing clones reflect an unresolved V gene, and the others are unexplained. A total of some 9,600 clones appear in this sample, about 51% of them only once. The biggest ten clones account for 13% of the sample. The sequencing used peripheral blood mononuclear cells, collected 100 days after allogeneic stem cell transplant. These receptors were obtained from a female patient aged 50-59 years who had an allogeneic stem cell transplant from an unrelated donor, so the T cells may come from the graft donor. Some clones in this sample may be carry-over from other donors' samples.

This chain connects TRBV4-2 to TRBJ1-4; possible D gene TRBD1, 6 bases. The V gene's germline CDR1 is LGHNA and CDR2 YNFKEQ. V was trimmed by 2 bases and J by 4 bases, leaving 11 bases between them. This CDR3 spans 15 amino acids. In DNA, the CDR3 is TGTGCCAGCAGCCAAACAGGGCGGGTTAATGAAAAACTGTTTTTT. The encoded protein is CASSQTGRVNEKLFF.

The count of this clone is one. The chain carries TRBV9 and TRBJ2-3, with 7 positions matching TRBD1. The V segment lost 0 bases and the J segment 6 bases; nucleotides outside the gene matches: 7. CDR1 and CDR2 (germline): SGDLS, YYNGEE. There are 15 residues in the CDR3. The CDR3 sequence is CASSVEAGGRDTQYF. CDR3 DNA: TGTGCCAGCAGCGTAGAGGCAGGGGGAAGGGATACGCAGTATTTT. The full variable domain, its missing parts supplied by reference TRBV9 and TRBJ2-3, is DSGVTQTPKHLITATGQRVTLRCSPRSGDLSVYWYQQSLDQGLQFLIQYYNGEERAKGNILERFSAQQFPDLHSELNLSSLELGDSALYFCASSVEAGGRDTQYFGPGTRLTVL.

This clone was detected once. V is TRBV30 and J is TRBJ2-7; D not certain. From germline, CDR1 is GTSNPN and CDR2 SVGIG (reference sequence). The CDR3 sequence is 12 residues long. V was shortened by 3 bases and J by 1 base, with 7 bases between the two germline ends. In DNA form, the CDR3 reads TGTGCCTGGAGAACAGAGTCCTACGAGCAGTACTTC. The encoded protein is CAWRTESYEQYF.

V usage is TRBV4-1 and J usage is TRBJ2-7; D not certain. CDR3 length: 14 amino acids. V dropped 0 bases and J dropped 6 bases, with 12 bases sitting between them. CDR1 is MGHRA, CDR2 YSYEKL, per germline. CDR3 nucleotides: TGCGCCAGCAGCCAAGATGGCCACCCCGGCGAGCAGTACTTC. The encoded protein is CASSQDGHPGEQYF.

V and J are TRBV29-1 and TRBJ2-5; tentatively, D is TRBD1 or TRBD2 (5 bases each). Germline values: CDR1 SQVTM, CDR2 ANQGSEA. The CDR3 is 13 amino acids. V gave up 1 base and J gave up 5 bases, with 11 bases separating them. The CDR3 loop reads CSVEVVWGETQYF. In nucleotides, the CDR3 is TGCAGCGTTGAAGTTGTCTGGGGGGAGACCCAGTACTTC.

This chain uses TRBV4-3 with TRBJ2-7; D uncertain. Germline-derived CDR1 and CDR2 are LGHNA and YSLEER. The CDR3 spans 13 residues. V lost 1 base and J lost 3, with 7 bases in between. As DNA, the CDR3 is TGCGCCAGCAGCCAAGGTGTATACTACGAGCAGTACTTC. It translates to CASSQGVYYEQYF.

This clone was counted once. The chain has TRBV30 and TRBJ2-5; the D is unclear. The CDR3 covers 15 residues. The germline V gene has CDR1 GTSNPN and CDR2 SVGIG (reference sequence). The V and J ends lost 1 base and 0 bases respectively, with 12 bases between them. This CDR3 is CAWSGGLGNQETQYF. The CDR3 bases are TGTGCCTGGAGTGGAGGATTGGGGAACCAAGAGACCCAGTACTTC.

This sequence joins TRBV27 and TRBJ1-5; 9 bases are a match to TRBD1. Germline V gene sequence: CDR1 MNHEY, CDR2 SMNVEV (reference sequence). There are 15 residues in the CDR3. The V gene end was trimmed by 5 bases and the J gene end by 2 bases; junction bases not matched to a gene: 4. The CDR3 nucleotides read TGTGCCAGCAGTGGACAGGGGAGAGGCAATCAGCCCCAGCATTTT. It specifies CASSGQGRGNQPQHF.

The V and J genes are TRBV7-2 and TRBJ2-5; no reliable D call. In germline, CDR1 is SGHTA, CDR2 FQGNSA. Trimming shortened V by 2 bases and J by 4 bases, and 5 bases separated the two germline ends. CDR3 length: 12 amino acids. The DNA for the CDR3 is TGTGCCAGCAGCTTAACTCGAGAGACCCAGTACTTC. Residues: CASSLTRETQYF. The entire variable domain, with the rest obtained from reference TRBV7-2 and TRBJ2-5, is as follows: GAGVSQSPSNKVTEKGKDVELRCDPISGHTALYWYRQSLGQGLEFLIYFQGNSAPDKSGLPSDRFSAERTGGSVSTLTIQRTQQEDSAVYLCASSLTRETQYFGPGTRLLVL.

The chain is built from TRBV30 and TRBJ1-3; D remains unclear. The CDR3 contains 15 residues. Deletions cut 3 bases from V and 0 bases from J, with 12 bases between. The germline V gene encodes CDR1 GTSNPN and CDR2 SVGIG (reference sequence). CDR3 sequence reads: CAWSPTELSGNTIYF. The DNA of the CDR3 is TGTGCCTGGAGCCCCACCGAGCTCTCTGGAAACACCATATATTTT.

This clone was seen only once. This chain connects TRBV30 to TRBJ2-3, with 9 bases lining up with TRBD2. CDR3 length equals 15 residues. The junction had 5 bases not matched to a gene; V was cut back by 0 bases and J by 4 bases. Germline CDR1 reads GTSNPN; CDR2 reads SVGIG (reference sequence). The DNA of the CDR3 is TGTGCCTGGAGTGTTGGTAGCGGGAGCGCAGATACGCAGTATTTT. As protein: CAWSVGSGSADTQYF.

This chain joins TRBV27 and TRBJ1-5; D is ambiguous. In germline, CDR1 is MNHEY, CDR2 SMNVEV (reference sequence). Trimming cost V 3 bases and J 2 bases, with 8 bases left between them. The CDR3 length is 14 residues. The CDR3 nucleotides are TGTGCCAGCAGTTTTGCAGGACGCAATCAGCCCCAGCATTTT. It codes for CASSFAGRNQPQHF.

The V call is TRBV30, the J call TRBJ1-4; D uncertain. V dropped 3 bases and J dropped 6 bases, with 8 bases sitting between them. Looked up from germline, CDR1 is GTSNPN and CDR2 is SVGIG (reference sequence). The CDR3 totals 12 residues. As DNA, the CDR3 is TGTGCCTGGAGCATCCTCGATGAAAAACTGTTTTTT. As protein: CAWSILDEKLFF.

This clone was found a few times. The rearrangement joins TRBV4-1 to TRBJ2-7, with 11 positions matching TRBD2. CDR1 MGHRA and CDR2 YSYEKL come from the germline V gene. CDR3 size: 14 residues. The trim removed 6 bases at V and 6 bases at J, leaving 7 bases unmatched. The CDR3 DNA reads TGCGCCAGCAGATCTCCTGGACTAGCGGGCGAGCAGTACTTC. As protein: CASRSPGLAGEQYF.

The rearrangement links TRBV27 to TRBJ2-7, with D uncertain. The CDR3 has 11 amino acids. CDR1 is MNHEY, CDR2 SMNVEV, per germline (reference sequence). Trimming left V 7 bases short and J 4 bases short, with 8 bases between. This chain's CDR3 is CASTNGYEQYF. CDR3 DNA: TGTGCCAGCACGAACGGGTACGAGCAGTACTTC.

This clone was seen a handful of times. In DNA form, the CDR3 reads TGTGCCAGCAGCCCTCAGCAGAACTATGGCTACACCTTC. It is translated as CASSPQQNYGYTF. This chain links TRBV14 with TRBJ1-2; D remains ambiguous. This CDR3 region has 13 residues. The germline V gene encodes CDR1 SGHDN and CDR2 FVKESK. The V gene lost 4 bases and the J gene lost 2 bases, with 8 bases spanning the gap. Drawing the rest from reference TRBV14 and TRBJ1-2, the complete variable domain is EAGVTQFPSHSVIEKGQTVTLRCDPISGHDNLYWYRRVMGKEIKFLLHFVKESKQDESGMPNNRFLAERTGGTYSTLKVQPAELEDSGVYFCASSPQQNYGYTFGSGTRLTVV.

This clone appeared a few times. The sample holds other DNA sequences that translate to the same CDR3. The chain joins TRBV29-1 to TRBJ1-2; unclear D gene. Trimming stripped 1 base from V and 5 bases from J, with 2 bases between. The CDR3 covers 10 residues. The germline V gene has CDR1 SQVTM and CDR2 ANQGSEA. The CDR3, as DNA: TGCAGCGTTGAAGGTTATGGCTACACCTTC. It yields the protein CSVEGYGYTF.

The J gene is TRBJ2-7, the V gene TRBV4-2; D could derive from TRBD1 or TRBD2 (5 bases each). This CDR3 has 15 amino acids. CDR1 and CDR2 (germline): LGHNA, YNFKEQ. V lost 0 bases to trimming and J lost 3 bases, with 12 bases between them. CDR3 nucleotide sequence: TGTGCCAGCAGCCAAGACAGGGACCTCTACTACGAGCAGTACTTC. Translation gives CASSQDRDLYYEQYF.

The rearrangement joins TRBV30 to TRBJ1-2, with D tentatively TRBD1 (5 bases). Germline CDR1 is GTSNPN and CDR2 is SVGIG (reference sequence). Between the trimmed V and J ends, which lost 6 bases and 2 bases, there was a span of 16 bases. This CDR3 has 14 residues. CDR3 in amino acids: CACTLGGNNYGYTF. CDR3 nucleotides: TGTGCCTGCACCCTCGGGGGGAACAACTATGGCTACACCTTC.

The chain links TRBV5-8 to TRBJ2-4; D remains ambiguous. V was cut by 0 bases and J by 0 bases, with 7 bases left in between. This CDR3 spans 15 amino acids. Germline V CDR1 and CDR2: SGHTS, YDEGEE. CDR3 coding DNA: TGTGCCAGCAGCTTGGCCTGGAGAGCCAAAAACATTCAGTACTTC. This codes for CASSLAWRAKNIQYF.

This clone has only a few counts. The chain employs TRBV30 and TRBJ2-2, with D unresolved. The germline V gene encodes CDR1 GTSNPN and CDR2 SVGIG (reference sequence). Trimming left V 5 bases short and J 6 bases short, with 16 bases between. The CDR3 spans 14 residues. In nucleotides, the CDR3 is TGTGCCTGGGACCGCCTGGGTTCGGCCGGGGAGCTGTTTTTT. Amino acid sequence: CAWDRLGSAGELFF.